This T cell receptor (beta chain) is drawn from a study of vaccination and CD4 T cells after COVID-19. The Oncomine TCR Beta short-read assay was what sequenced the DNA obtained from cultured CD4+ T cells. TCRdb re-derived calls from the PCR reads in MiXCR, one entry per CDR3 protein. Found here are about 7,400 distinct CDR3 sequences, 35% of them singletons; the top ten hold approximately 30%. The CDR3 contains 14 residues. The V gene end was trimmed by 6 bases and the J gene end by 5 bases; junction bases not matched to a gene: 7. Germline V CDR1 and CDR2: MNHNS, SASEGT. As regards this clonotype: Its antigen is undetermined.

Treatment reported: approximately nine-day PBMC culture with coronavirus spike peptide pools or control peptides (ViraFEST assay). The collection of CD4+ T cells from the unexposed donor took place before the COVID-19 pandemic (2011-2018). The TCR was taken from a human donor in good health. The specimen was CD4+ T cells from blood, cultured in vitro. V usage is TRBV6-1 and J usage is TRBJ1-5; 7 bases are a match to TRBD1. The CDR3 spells CASRSPGGDQPQHF. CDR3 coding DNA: TGTGCCAGCAGGTCCCCAGGGGGGGATCAGCCCCAGCATTTT.